The text below deals with one T cell receptor beta chain. The antigen remains undetermined. With V trimmed by 3 bases and J by 1 base, 5 bases remained unmatched. Germline loops: CDR1 KGHSH, CDR2 LQKENI. The CDR3 extends over 16 amino acids. This specimen comes from a study of cytomegalovirus exposure and HLA in healthy donors. General observations from the study: Upon later analysis, HLA-associated TCR beta chains proved more clonally expanded than other, equally common chains. Evidence from a later analysis indicated that most CMV-associated TCR beta chains looked HLA-restricted. Per a later analysis, 18,000 or so TCR beta sequences showed association with HLA alleles at 0.05 false discovery rate. In a later analysis, an Asian-associated ancestry cluster reportedly showed fewer N-insertions than the roughly 730-donor mean.

A multiplex PCR was run with 60 Vbeta primers and 13 Jbeta primers. Some clones are missing from TCRdb's copy, which holds only in-frame ones; the method was immunoSEQ multiplex PCR. The profile shows about 130,000 clones, 79% of them singletons. The gene calls are TRBV18 and TRBJ1-3; 8 bases agree with TRBD1. This sequence originates from a man aged 35-49 years in good health and CMV-seropositive. Sequencing input: PBMCs. Here the CDR3 DNA reads TGTGCCAGCTCACCTTACCGGACAGGGTCTGGAAACACCATATATTTT. Translating gives CASSPYRTGSGNTIYF.